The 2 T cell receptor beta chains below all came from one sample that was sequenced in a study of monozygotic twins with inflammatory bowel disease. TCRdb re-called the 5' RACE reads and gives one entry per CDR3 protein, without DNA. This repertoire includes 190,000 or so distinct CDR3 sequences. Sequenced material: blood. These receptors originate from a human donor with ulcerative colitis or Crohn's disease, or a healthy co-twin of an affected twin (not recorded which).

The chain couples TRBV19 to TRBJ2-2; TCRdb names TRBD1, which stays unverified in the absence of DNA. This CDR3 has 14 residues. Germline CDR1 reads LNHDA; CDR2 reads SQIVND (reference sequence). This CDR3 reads CASRWDTNTGELFF. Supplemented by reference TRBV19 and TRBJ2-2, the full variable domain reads DGGITQSPKYLFRKEGQNVTLSCEQNLNHDAMYWYRQDPGQGLRLIYYSQIVNDFQKGDIAEGYSVSREKKESFPLTVTSAQKNPTAFYLCASRWDTNTGELFFGEGSRLTVL.

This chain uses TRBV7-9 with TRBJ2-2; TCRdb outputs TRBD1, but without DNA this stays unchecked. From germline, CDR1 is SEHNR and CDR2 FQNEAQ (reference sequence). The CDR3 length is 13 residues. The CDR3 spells CASSLTGSGELFF.